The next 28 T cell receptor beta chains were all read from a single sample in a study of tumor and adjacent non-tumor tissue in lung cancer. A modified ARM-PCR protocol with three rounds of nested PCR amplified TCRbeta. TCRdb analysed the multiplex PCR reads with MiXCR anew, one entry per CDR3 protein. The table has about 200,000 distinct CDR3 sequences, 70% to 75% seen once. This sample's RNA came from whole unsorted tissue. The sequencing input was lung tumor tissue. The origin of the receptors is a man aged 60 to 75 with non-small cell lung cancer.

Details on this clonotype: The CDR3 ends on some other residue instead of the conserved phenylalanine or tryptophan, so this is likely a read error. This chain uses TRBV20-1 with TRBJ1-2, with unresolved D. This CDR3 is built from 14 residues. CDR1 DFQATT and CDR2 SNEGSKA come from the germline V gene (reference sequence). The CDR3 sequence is CIARDSGKGWGYTI. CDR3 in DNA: TGCATTGCTAGAGATTCGGGTAAAGGGTGGGGCTACACCATC.

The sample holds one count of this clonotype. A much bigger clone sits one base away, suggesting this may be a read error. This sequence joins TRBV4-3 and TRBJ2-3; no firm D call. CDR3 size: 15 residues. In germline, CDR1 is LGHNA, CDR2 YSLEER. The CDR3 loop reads CAGSHPKEGTDTQYF. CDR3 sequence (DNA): TGCGCCGGCAGCCATCCCAAGGAAGGCACAGATACGCAGTATTTT.

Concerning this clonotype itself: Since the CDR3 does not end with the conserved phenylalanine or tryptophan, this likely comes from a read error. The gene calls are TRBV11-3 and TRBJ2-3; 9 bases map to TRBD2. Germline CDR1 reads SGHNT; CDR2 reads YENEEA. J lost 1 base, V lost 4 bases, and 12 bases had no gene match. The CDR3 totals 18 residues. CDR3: CASSSLRRERGGTDTQYC. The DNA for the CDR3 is TGTGCCAGCAGCTCCCTCCGTAGGGAGCGGGGGGGCACAGATACGCAGTATTGT.

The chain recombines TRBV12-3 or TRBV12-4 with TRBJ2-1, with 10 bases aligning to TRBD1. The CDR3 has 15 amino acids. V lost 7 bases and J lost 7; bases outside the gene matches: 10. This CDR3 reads CASTLGDRGSNEQFF. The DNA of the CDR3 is TGTGCCAGCACCTTGGGGGACAGGGGAAGTAATGAGCAGTTCTTC.

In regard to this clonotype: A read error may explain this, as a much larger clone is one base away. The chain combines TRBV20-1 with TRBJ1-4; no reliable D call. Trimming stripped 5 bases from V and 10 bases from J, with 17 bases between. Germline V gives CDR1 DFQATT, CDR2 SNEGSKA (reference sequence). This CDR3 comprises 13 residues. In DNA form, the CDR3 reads TGCAGTGCTCCCTCCGAGGAGGGTGGAAAACTGTTTTTT. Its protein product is CSAPSEEGGKLFF.

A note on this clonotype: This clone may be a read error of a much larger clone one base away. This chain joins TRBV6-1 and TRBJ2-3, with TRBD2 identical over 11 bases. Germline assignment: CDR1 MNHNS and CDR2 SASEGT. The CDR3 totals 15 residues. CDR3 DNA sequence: TGTGTCAGCGCCCTAGCGGGAGGCCGGGGAGATACGCAGTATTTT. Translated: CVSALAGGRGDTQYF.

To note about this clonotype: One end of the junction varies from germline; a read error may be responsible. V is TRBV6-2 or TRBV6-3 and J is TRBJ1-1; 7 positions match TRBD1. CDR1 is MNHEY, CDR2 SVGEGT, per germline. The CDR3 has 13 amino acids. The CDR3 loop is CVATGDMNTEAFF. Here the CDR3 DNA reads TGTGTCGCCACAGGGGATATGAACACTGAGGCTTTCTTT.

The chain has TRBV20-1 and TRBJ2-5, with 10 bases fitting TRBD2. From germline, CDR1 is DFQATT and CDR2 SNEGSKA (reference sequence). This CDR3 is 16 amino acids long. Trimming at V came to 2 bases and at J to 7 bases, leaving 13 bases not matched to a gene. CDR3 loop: CSARPSAGGPPWTQYF. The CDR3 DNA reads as TGCAGTGCTAGACCCTCAGCGGGGGGGCCCCCCTGGACCCAGTACTTC.

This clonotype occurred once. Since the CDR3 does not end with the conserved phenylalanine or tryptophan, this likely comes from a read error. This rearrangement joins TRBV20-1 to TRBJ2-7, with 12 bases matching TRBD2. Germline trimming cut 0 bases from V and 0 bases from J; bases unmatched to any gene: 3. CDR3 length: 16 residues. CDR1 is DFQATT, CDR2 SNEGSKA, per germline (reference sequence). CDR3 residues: CSARDSTSGSSYEQYL. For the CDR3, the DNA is TGCAGTGCTAGAGACTCGACTAGCGGGAGCTCCTACGAGCAGTACTTA.

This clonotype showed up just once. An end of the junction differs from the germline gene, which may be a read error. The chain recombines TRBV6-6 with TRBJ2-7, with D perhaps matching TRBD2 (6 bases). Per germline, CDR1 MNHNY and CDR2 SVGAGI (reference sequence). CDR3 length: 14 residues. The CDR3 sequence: CTSSYRRGPYKQYF. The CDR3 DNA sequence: TGTACCAGCAGTTACCGGCGGGGACCCTACAAGCAGTACTTC.

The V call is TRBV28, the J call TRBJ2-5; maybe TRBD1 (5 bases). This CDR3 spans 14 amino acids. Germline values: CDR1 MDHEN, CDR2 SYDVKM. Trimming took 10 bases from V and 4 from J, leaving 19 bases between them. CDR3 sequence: CATLVVGLRETQYF. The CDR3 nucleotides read TGTGCCACCCTTGTCGTGGGGCTCAGAGAGACCCAGTACTTC.

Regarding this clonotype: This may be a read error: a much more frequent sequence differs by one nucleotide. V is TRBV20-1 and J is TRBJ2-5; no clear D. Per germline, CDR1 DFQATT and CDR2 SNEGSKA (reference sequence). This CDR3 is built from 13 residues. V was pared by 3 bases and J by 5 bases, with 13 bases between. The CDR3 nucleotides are TGCAGTGCTAGGGCTAGACAACATGAGACCCAGTACTTC. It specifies CSARARQHETQYF.

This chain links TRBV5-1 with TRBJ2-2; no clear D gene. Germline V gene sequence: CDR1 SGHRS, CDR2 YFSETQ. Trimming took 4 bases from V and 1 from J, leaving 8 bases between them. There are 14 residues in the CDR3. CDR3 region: CASSIRQNTGELFF. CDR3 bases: TGCGCCAGCAGCATTCGACAGAACACCGGGGAGCTGTTTTTT. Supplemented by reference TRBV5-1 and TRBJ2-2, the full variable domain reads KAGVTQTPRYLIKTRGQQVTLSCSPISGHRSVSWYQQTPGQGLQFLFEYFSETQRNKGNFPGRFSGRQFSNSRSEMNVSTLELGDSALYLCASSIRQNTGELFFGEGSRLTVL.

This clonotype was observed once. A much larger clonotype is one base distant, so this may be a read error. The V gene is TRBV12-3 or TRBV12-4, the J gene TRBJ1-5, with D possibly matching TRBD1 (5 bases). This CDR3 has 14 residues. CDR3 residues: CASSLQGKDQPKHF. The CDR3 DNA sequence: TGTGCCAGCAGTTTACAGGGTAAAGATCAGCCCAAGCATTTT.

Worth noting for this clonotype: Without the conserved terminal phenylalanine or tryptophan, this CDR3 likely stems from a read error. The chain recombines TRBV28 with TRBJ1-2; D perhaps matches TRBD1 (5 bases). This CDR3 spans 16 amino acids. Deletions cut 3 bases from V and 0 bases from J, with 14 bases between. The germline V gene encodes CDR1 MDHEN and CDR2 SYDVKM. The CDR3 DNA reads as TGTGCCAGCAGTTTGGGGGGGACGGTTTCTAACTATGGCTACACCCTC. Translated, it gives CASSLGGTVSNYGYTL.

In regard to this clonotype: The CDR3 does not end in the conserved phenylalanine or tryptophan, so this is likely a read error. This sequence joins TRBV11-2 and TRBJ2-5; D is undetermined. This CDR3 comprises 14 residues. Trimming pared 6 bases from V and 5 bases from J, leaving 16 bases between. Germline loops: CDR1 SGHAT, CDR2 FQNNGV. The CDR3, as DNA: TGTGCCAGCAGTTCCGGTCAGGTTCTGGAGACCCAGTACTCC. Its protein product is CASSSGQVLETQYS.

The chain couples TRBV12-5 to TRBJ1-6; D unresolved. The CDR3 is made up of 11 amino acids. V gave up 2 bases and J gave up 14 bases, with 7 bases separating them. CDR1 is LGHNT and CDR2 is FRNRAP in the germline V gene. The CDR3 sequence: CASGLFPSLHF. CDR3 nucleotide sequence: TGTGCTAGTGGTTTGTTCCCATCCCTCCACTTT.

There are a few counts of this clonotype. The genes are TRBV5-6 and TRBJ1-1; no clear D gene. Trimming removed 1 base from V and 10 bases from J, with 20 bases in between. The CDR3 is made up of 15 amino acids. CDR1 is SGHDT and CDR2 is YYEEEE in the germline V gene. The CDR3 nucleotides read TGTGCCAGCAGCTTGACCATAGGCCCCTTTAATGCAGCTTTCTTT. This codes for CASSLTIGPFNAAFF.

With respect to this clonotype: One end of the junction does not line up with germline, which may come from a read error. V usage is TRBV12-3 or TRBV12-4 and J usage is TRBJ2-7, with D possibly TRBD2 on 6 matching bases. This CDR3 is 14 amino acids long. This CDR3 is CACSSLAAHYEQYF. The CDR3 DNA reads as TGTGCCTGCAGTTCGTTAGCGGCCCACTACGAGCAATACTTC.

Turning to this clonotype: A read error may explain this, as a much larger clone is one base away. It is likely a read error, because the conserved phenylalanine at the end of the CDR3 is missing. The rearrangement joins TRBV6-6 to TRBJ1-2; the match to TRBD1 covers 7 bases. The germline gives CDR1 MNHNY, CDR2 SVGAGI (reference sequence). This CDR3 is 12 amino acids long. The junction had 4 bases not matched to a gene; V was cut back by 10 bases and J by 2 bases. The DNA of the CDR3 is TGTGCCACCGACAGGGACAACTATGGCTACACCTTG. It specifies CATDRDNYGYTL.

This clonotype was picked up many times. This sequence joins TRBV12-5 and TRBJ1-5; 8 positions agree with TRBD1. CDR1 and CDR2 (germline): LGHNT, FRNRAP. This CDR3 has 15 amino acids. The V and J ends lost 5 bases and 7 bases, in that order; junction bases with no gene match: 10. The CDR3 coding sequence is TGTGCTAGTGGTCTCGGGACAGGTTCGGGCCAGCCCCAGCATTTT. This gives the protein CASGLGTGSGQPQHF.

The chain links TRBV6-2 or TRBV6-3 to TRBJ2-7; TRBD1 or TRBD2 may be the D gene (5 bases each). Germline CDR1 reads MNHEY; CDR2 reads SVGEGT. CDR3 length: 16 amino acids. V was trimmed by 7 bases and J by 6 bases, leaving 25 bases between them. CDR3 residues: CASTWQGFGIFGEQYF. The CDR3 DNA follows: TGTGCCAGCACTTGGCAGGGATTCGGGATTTTCGGCGAGCAGTACTTC.

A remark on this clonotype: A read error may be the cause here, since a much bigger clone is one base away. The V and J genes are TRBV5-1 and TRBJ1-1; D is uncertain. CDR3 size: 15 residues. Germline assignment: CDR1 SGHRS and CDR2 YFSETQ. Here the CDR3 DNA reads TGCGCCAACAGCTTGGGCTGGGGAGGAAACACTGAAGCTTTCTTT. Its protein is CANSLGWGGNTEAFF. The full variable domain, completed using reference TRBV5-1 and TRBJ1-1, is KAGVTQTPRYLIKTRGQQVTLSCSPISGHRSVSWYQQTPGQGLQFLFEYFSETQRNKGNFPGRFSGRQFSNSRSEMNVSTLELGDSALYLCANSLGWGGNTEAFFGQGTRLTVV.

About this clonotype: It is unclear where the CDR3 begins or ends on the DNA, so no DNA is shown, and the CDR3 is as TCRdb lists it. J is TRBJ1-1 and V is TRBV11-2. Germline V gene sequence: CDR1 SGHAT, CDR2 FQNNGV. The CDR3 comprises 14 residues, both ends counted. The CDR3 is CTSSLVGRGIEALF.

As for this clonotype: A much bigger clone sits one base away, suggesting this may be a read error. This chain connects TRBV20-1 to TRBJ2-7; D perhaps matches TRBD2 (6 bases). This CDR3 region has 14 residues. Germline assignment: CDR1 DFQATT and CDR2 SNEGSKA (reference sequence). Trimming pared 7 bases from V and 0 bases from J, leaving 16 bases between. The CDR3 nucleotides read TGCAGTGTTAGTTATCCGGGGGTCTCCTACGAGCAGTACTTC. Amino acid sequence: CSVSYPGVSYEQYF.

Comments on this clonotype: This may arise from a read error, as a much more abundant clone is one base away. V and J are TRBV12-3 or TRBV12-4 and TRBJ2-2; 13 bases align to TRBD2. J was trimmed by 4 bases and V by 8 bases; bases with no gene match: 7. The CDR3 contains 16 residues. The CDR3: CASCGLAGAGTGELFF. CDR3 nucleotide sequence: TGTGCCAGCTGTGGACTAGCGGGAGCGGGCACCGGGGAGCTGTTTTTT.

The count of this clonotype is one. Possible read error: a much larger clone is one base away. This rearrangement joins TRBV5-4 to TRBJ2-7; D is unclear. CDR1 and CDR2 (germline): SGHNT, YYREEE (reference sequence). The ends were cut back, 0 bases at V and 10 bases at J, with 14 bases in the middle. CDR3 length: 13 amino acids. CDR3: CASSLEGLGDQYF. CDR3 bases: TGTGCCAGCAGCTTGGAGGGTCTGGGCGACCAGTACTTC.

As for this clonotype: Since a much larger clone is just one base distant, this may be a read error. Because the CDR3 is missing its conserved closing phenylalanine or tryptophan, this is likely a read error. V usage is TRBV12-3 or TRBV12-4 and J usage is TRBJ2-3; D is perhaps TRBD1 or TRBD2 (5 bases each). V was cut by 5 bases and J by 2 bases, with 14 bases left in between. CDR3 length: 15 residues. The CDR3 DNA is TGTGCCAGCAGTCCCACCGGGGCCAACACAGATACGCAGTATTCT. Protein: CASSPTGANTDTQYS.